The 25 T cell receptor beta chains presented below share a single source sample, sequenced in a study of T cells in Graves' hyperthyroidism and ophthalmopathy. The TCR beta CDR3 regions underwent amplification using RNA transcripts as the source. Primed by the HTBI set, a first-round RT-PCR was run on the TCR CDR3. One entry per CDR3 protein, called by TCRdb with MiXCR from the multiplex PCR reads. The sample lists roughly 380,000 distinct CDR3 sequences; 15% to 20% were seen once. Sequencing input: blood. Source of these receptors: a woman aged 18-29 years with Graves' hyperthyroidism.

The V gene is TRBV11-2, the J gene TRBJ2-5; a possible D gene is TRBD1 (5 bases). Germline V lookup: CDR1 SGHAT, CDR2 FQNNGV. Trimming took 2 bases from V and 2 from J, leaving 21 bases between them. The CDR3 covers 18 residues. The CDR3: CASSLLPKRGDSQETQYF. In DNA, the CDR3 is TGTGCCAGCAGCTTACTTCCAAAAAGGGGCGACTCGCAAGAGACCCAGTACTTC.

As concerns this clonotype: Its ends do not fully match the called genes, so a read error is possible. V usage is TRBV5-5 and J usage is TRBJ2-7, with D possibly TRBD1 on 5 matching bases. Germline loops: CDR1 SGHKS, CDR2 YYEKEE (reference sequence). This CDR3 has 15 residues. CDR3 in DNA: TGTGCCAACAGCTTGGCCTCAGGGTCCCACTACGAGCAGTACTTC. This sequence encodes CANSLASGSHYEQYF.

The chain recombines TRBV20-1 with TRBJ1-2; tentative D call: TRBD1 (6 bases). This CDR3 is 14 amino acids long. In germline, CDR1 is DFQATT, CDR2 SNEGSKA (reference sequence). V shed 8 bases and J shed 0 bases, with 16 bases lying between them. CDR3 amino acids: CSQIQGPANYGYTF. CDR3 DNA: TGCAGTCAAATACAGGGACCAGCTAACTATGGCTACACCTTC.

This clonotype occurred many times. V is TRBV28 and J is TRBJ1-5; the match to TRBD1 covers 8 bases. V shed 5 bases, J shed 2 bases, and the junction held 5 bases outside the gene matches. The CDR3 runs to 15 residues. Germline-derived CDR1 and CDR2 are MDHEN and SYDVKM. The CDR3 reads CASSAGGWGNQPQHF. Written as DNA, the CDR3 is TGTGCCAGCAGTGCAGGGGGCTGGGGCAATCAGCCCCAGCATTTT.

In this sample, this clonotype turned up many times. The V and J genes are TRBV20-1 and TRBJ1-3, with D hard to call. V gave up 0 bases and J gave up 2 bases, with 11 bases separating them. Per germline, CDR1 DFQATT and CDR2 SNEGSKA (reference sequence). The CDR3 totals 15 residues. This CDR3 reads CSARDYGLAGNTIYF. The CDR3 DNA is TGCAGTGCTAGAGATTACGGGTTAGCTGGAAACACCATATATTTT.

This clonotype was recorded at least ten times. The chain uses TRBV30 and TRBJ1-5; 7 bases align to TRBD1. Germline V gene lookup returns CDR1 GTSNPN and CDR2 SVGIG (reference sequence). V was clipped by 1 base and J by 1 base; unmatched bases: 7. CDR3 length: 16 amino acids. The CDR3 is CAWSGRRDRSNQPQHF. CDR3 DNA sequence: TGTGCCTGGAGTGGCAGGCGGGACAGAAGCAATCAGCCCCAGCATTTT.

This clonotype was detected ten times or more. The genes are TRBV30 and TRBJ1-5; no definite D call. V was clipped by 1 base and J by 1 base, with 5 bases between them. Germline CDR1 and CDR2: GTSNPN and SVGIG (reference sequence). CDR3 size: 13 residues. The CDR3 coding sequence is TGTGCCTGGAGTGCGGACAGCAATCAGCCCCAGCATTTT. Translated, it gives CAWSADSNQPQHF.

This clonotype came up many times. This CDR3 reads CASSRGDVYTF. DNA of the CDR3: TGTGCCAGCAGCCGGGGAGATGTCTACACCTTC. This chain uses TRBV11-2 with TRBJ1-2; D remains ambiguous. Trimming shortened V by 5 bases and J by 10 bases, and 11 bases separated the two germline ends. CDR1 is SGHAT, CDR2 FQNNGV, per germline. The CDR3 contains 11 residues.

This clonotype was detected many times. The rearrangement uses TRBV6-5 and TRBJ1-2, with D unresolved. CDR3 length: 15 residues. Trimming took 7 bases from V and 0 from J, leaving 15 bases between them. Germline values: CDR1 MNHEY, CDR2 SVGAGI. CDR3 region: CASKKGGRTNYGYTF. The CDR3 DNA reads as TGTGCCAGCAAAAAGGGAGGACGGACTAACTATGGCTACACCTTC.

This clonotype was recorded many times. V and J are TRBV6-1 and TRBJ2-7; D is undetermined. The germline V and J ends were trimmed by 5 bases and 1 base, with 12 bases remaining between them. This CDR3 is built from 14 residues. Germline V gives CDR1 MNHNS, CDR2 SASEGT. For the CDR3, the DNA is TGTGCCAGCAGTAAGCTAGGCAGATCCTACGAGCAGTACTTC. Residues: CASSKLGRSYEQYF.

The chain links TRBV13 to TRBJ1-1, with D unresolved. V dropped 5 bases and J dropped 7 bases, with 11 bases sitting between them. Germline loops: CDR1 PRHDT, CDR2 FYEKMQ (reference sequence). The CDR3 spans 12 residues. CDR3 nucleotides: TGTGCCAGCAGCCCCCACAGAAATGAAGCTTTCTTT. Its translation: CASSPHRNEAFF.

Turning to this clonotype: It may be a read error: a sequence one base away is much more abundant. This chain uses TRBV20-1 with TRBJ1-1; D is uncertain. Germline V gives CDR1 DFQATT, CDR2 SNEGSKA (reference sequence). V lost 1 base, J lost 6 bases, and 9 bases lay in between. This CDR3 comprises 12 residues. CDR3 sequence reads: CSARVWVAEAFF. In nucleotides, the CDR3 is TGCAGTGCTAGAGTTTGGGTAGCTGAAGCTTTCTTT.

At least ten counts were recorded for this clonotype. The rearrangement uses TRBV19 and TRBJ1-5; D unresolved. The CDR3 has 13 amino acids. V lost 5 bases, J lost 4 bases, and 9 bases lay in between. Looked up from germline, CDR1 is LNHDA and CDR2 is SQIVND (reference sequence). CDR3 protein: CASSWSANQPQHF. CDR3 DNA: TGTGCCAGTAGTTGGTCCGCGAATCAGCCCCAGCATTTT. The whole variable domain, remainder taken from reference TRBV19 and TRBJ1-5, is DGGITQSPKYLFRKEGQNVTLSCEQNLNHDAMYWYRQDPGQGLRLIYYSQIVNDFQKGDIAEGYSVSREKKESFPLTVTSAQKNPTAFYLCASSWSANQPQHFGDGTRLSIL.

This clonotype was counted ten times or more. The chain carries TRBV5-1 and TRBJ2-2, with D unclear. Trimming shortened V by 2 bases and J by 4 bases, and 3 bases separated the two germline ends. This CDR3 contains 12 residues. Germline-derived CDR1 and CDR2 are SGHRS and YFSETQ. For the CDR3, the DNA is TGCGCCAGCAGCTTCGCCACCGGGGAGCTGTTTTTT. Protein sequence: CASSFATGELFF. Drawing the rest from reference TRBV5-1 and TRBJ2-2, the complete variable domain is KAGVTQTPRYLIKTRGQQVTLSCSPISGHRSVSWYQQTPGQGLQFLFEYFSETQRNKGNFPGRFSGRQFSNSRSEMNVSTLELGDSALYLCASSFATGELFFGEGSRLTVL.

The sample holds many counts of this clonotype. V is TRBV19 and J is TRBJ1-2; D remains unclear. CDR1 is LNHDA and CDR2 is SQIVND in the germline V gene (reference sequence). V was pared by 2 bases and J by 8 bases, with 18 bases between. CDR3 length equals 15 residues. The CDR3 region is CASSISMILGLGYTF. The CDR3 bases are TGTGCCAGTAGTATATCAATGATTCTAGGATTGGGCTACACCTTC.

This clonotype showed up many times. The J gene is TRBJ1-2, the V gene TRBV6-5, with D unresolved. V was clipped by 3 bases and J by 2 bases, with 16 bases between them. CDR1 is MNHEY and CDR2 is SVGAGI in the germline V gene. This CDR3 spans 16 amino acids. The CDR3 sequence: CASSYQGQEGNYGYTF. In DNA, the CDR3 is TGTGCCAGCAGTTATCAAGGGCAGGAGGGCAACTATGGCTACACCTTC.

In its sample, this clonotype was seen many times. The genes are TRBV24-1 and TRBJ2-2; 7 bases agree with TRBD2. J was trimmed by 1 base and V by 0 bases; bases with no gene match: 4. The CDR3 consists of 17 residues. The germline V gene has CDR1 KGHDR and CDR2 SFDVKD. The CDR3 loop reads CATSDLSQRGNTGELFF. DNA of the CDR3: TGTGCCACCAGTGATTTGTCCCAGCGGGGGAACACCGGGGAGCTGTTTTTT.

Only a few counts were recorded for this clonotype. The chain uses TRBV5-6 and TRBJ1-1, with 7 nucleotides matching TRBD1. This CDR3 region has 13 residues. The ends lost 4 bases at V and 6 bases at J; junction bases unmatched: 6. From germline, CDR1 is SGHDT and CDR2 YYEEEE. This CDR3 is CASSPGGWAEAFF. CDR3 nucleotides: TGTGCCAGCAGCCCAGGGGGTTGGGCTGAAGCTTTCTTT.

V usage is TRBV18 and J usage is TRBJ2-7; TRBD1 agrees at 8 bases. Germline values: CDR1 KGHSH, CDR2 LQKENI. Trimming at V came to 2 bases and at J to 4 bases, leaving 13 bases not matched to a gene. CDR3 length: 17 amino acids. CDR3 sequence (DNA): TGTGCCAGCTCACCATCTTTGTTGGACAGGGTGACTTACGAGCAGTACTTC. Translating gives CASSPSLLDRVTYEQYF.

V is TRBV11-2 and J is TRBJ2-2; D uncertain. Per the germline V gene, CDR1 is SGHAT and CDR2 is FQNNGV. This CDR3 is built from 16 residues. V shed 5 bases and J shed 5 bases, with 18 bases lying between them. CDR3 sequence reads: CASSPGGWVKTGELFF. CDR3 coding DNA: TGTGCCAGCAGCCCGGGCGGTTGGGTGAAGACCGGGGAGCTGTTTTTT.

This clonotype was observed many times. V is TRBV5-1 and J is TRBJ1-2; D uncertain. Germline CDR1 SGHRS, CDR2 YFSETQ. The CDR3 runs to 16 residues. V was clipped by 3 bases and J by 1 base, with 16 bases between them. The CDR3 loop is CASSSPLDGLNYGYTF. CDR3 DNA: TGCGCCAGCAGCTCACCTCTAGACGGACTTAACTATGGCTACACCTTC.

This clonotype has more than one count but fewer than ten. V is TRBV7-9 and J is TRBJ1-3; no clear D. Between the trimmed V and J ends, which lost 5 bases and 0 bases, there was a span of 8 bases. The CDR3 sequence is 14 residues long. Germline CDR1 reads SEHNR; CDR2 reads FQNEAQ (reference sequence). CDR3 coding DNA: TGTGCCAGCAGCAATACTCGCTCTGGAAACACCATATATTTT. Translation gives CASSNTRSGNTIYF.

This clonotype was detected ten times or more. V usage is TRBV11-3 and J usage is TRBJ1-3, with a tentative D call TRBD1 (6 bases). V was trimmed by 2 bases and J by 3 bases, leaving 11 bases between them. The CDR3 contains 15 residues. The germline gives CDR1 SGHNT, CDR2 YENEEA. CDR3 in DNA: TGTGCCAGCAGCTTACGGGCAGGGGATGGAAACACCATATATTTT. It yields the protein CASSLRAGDGNTIYF.

Many counts were recorded for this clonotype. V is TRBV6-2 or TRBV6-3 and J is TRBJ2-7; D is unclear. CDR3 length: 16 amino acids. The germline V gene has CDR1 MNHEY and CDR2 SVGEGT. V lost 5 bases and J lost 6, with 23 bases in between. The DNA of the CDR3 is TGTGCCAGCAGTCCGTTAATGTGGGTTGTAGCTGTCGAGCAGTACTTC. Protein sequence: CASSPLMWVVAVEQYF.

This clonotype came up many times. The chain combines TRBV20-1 with TRBJ1-5; 7 nucleotides agree with TRBD1. The junction had 8 bases not matched to a gene; V was cut back by 5 bases and J by 4 bases. The CDR3 is made up of 14 amino acids. Germline CDR1 is DFQATT and CDR2 is SNEGSKA (reference sequence). CDR3 region: CSASEVQGNQPQHF. The CDR3 DNA follows: TGCAGTGCTTCCGAGGTACAGGGGAATCAGCCCCAGCATTTT.